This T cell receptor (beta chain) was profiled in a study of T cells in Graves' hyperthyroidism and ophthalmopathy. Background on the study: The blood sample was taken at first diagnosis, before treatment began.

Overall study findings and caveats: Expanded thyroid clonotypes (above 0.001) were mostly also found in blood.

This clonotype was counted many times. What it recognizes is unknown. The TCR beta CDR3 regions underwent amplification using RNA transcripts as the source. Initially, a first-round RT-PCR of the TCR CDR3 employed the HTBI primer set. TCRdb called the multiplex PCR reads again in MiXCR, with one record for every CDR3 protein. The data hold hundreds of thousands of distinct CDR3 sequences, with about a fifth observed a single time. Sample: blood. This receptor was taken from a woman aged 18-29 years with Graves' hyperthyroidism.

This CDR3 is CASSLGGYTF. The CDR3 DNA reads as TGTGCCAGCAGCTTAGGCGGCTACACCTTC. The chain combines TRBV7-2 with TRBJ1-2; no firm D call. CDR1 and CDR2 (germline): SGHTA, FQGNSA. V was pared by 1 base and J by 8 bases, with 2 bases between. The CDR3 has 10 amino acids.